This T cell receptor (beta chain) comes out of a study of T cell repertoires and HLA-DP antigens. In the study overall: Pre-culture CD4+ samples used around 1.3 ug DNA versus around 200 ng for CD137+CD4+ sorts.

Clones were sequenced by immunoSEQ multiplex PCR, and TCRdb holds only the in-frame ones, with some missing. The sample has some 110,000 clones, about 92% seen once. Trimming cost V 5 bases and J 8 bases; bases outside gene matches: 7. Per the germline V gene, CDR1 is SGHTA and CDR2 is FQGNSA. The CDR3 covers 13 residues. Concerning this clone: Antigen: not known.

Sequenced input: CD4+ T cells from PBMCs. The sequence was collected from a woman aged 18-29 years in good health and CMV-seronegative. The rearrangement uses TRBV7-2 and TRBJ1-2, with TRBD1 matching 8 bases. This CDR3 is CASSLGQGDGYTF. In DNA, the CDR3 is TGTGCCAGCAGCCTCGGACAGGGCGACGGCTACACCTTC.